This T cell receptor (beta chain) was observed in a study of PD-1 and CTLA-4 blockade in melanoma. Using immunoSEQ multiplex PCR, the repertoire was profiled, and TCRdb retains in-frame clones only, with some absent. The table has about 30,000 clones, roughly nine tenths seen once. Looked up from germline, CDR1 is SGHAT and CDR2 is FQNNGV. The CDR3 runs 15 residues. Trimming took 6 bases from V and 4 from J, leaving 18 bases between them. The clonotype originates from a human donor with melanoma. Sequencing used CD8+ T cells from peripheral blood, obtained from a patient given anti-PD-1 treatment. V is TRBV11-2 and J is TRBJ1-1, with D perhaps TRBD1 (6 bases). CDR3 sequence: CASRPYQGLGTEAFF. CDR3 bases: TGTGCCAGCAGACCGTATCAGGGGCTAGGCACTGAAGCTTTCTTT.